Presented here are 21 T cell receptor beta chains from one specimen sequenced in a study of OX40 agonist ivuxolimab in advanced cancers. The data were produced by immunoSEQ multiplex PCR, yet TCRdb's version contains in-frame clones alone and is incomplete. The sample lists roughly 93,000 clones; under 95% were seen once. The sequencing used CD4+ or CD8+ T cells sorted from blood, collected in a trial of the OX40 agonist ivuxolimab. The receptors come from an adult with an advanced solid tumor such as melanoma, head and neck, liver or kidney cancer.

V and J are TRBV19 and TRBJ2-4; 8 nucleotides line up with TRBD1. Trimming took 5 bases from V and 0 from J; bases not matched to a gene: 6. The germline gives CDR1 LNHDA, CDR2 SQIVND (reference sequence). The CDR3 loop spans 16 amino acids. The CDR3 sequence: CASSLRTGLAKNIQYF. The CDR3 bases are TGTGCCAGTAGTCTCCGGACAGGGCTAGCCAAAAACATTCAGTACTTC.

Regarding this clone: This same CDR3 is encoded by further DNA sequences in the sample. The CDR3 reads CASSLEGAGETQYF. In nucleotides, the CDR3 is TGCGCCAGCAGCTTGGAGGGGGCGGGGGAGACCCAGTACTTC. J is TRBJ2-5 and V is TRBV5-1; TRBD1 might be the D (7 bases). Trimming removed 0 bases at V and 5 bases at J, with 11 bases between. The CDR3 sequence is 14 residues long. Per germline, CDR1 SGHRS and CDR2 YFSETQ.

The rearrangement links TRBV7-8 to TRBJ2-2, with 8 positions matching TRBD2. CDR3 length equals 15 residues. The V and J ends lost 3 bases and 5 bases, in that order; junction bases with no gene match: 5. Germline V CDR1 and CDR2: SGHVS, FQNEAQ. In nucleotides, the CDR3 is TGTGCCAGCAGCTTCGGGACTAGGGTAACCGGGGAGCTGTTTTTT. Protein sequence: CASSFGTRVTGELFF.

The V and J genes are TRBV5-1 and TRBJ2-2, with 8 nucleotides matching TRBD2. V lost 0 bases to trimming and J lost 9 bases; unmatched junction nucleotides: 10. Germline-derived CDR1 and CDR2 are SGHRS and YFSETQ. This CDR3 region has 16 residues. CDR3 sequence: CASSLAGGANPRELFF. The CDR3 nucleotides read TGCGCCAGCAGCTTGGCGGGGGGGGCCAACCCCAGGGAGCTGTTTTTT. The variable domain in full, completed from reference TRBV5-1 and TRBJ2-2, reads KAGVTQTPRYLIKTRGQQVTLSCSPISGHRSVSWYQQTPGQGLQFLFEYFSETQRNKGNFPGRFSGRQFSNSRSEMNVSTLELGDSALYLCASSLAGGANPRELFFGEGSRLTVL.

The chain combines TRBV7-8 with TRBJ2-5; D tentatively reads TRBD1 or TRBD2 (5 bases each). Germline V gene data show CDR1 as SGHVS and CDR2 as FQNEAQ. The CDR3 has 17 amino acids. Trimming left V 3 bases short and J 5 bases short, with 22 bases between. This chain's CDR3 is CASSFPTSGQWGETQYF. In DNA form, the CDR3 reads TGTGCCAGCAGCTTTCCTACGTCAGGGCAGTGGGGGGAGACCCAGTACTTC. The full variable domain, in which reference TRBV7-8 and TRBJ2-5 provide the parts outside the CDR3, is GAGVSQSPRYKVAKRGQDVALRCDPISGHVSLFWYQQALGQGPEFLTYFQNEAQLDKSGLPSDRFFAERPEGSVSTLKIQRTQQEDSAVYLCASSFPTSGQWGETQYFGPGTRLLVL.

The chain is built from TRBV6-5 and TRBJ2-3; no reliable D call. The CDR3 consists of 14 residues. From germline, CDR1 is MNHEY and CDR2 SVGAGI. Trimming shortened V by 6 bases and J by 2 bases, and 12 bases separated the two germline ends. The CDR3 DNA reads as TGTGCCAGCAGCCAGCTCGGGTCCACAGATACGCAGTATTTT. Translating it yields CASSQLGSTDTQYF.

This clone has a handful of counts. This chain connects TRBV5-6 to TRBJ1-2; D remains unclear. The CDR3 consists of 15 residues. Germline CDR1 and CDR2: SGHDT and YYEEEE. Trimming shortened V by 3 bases and J by 2 bases, and 14 bases separated the two germline ends. The CDR3 spells CASSSITVPNYGYTF. In DNA form, the CDR3 reads TGTGCCAGCAGCTCAATTACGGTCCCCAACTATGGCTACACCTTC.

The chain uses TRBV14 and TRBJ2-1; no reliable D call. Between the trimmed V and J ends, which lost 0 bases and 9 bases, there was a span of 15 bases. This CDR3 has 15 amino acids. Germline loops: CDR1 SGHDN, CDR2 FVKESK. The CDR3 region is CASSQDPVQGREQFF. The CDR3 DNA follows: TGTGCCAGCAGCCAAGACCCCGTTCAAGGACGTGAGCAGTTCTTC.

The chain couples TRBV2 to TRBJ2-3; TRBD1 might be the D (5 bases). Trimming removed 6 bases from V and 2 bases from J, with 15 bases in between. The V gene's germline CDR1 is SNHLY and CDR2 FYNNEI. The CDR3 is 15 amino acids. This CDR3 is CASRGWGGFTDTQYF. CDR3 nucleotide sequence: TGTGCCAGCAGGGGGTGGGGCGGATTCACAGATACGCAGTATTTT.

This chain uses TRBV11-2 with TRBJ2-7, with TRBD1 as a possible D gene (6 bases). The length of the CDR3 is 14 residues. Germline CDR1 reads SGHAT; CDR2 reads FQNNGV. V lost 4 bases and J lost 6, with 16 bases in between. This CDR3 is CASSYGQPEGEQYF. CDR3 DNA: TGTGCCAGCAGCTACGGACAGCCCGAAGGCGAGCAGTACTTC.

The V gene is TRBV30, the J gene TRBJ1-4; TRBD1 aligns across 7 bases. Germline CDR1 GTSNPN, CDR2 SVGIG (reference sequence). Germline trimming cut 0 bases from V and 4 bases from J; bases unmatched to any gene: 8. The CDR3 covers 16 residues. The CDR3 coding sequence is TGTGCCTGGAGTGTACGATTGGGACAGTATAATGAAAAACTGTTTTTT. It yields the protein CAWSVRLGQYNEKLFF. The variable domain in full, completed from reference TRBV30 and TRBJ1-4, reads SQTIHQWPATLVQPVGSPLSLECTVEGTSNPNLYWYRQAAGRGLQLLFYSVGIGQISSEVPQNLSASRPQDRQFILSSKKLLLSDSGFYLCAWSVRLGQYNEKLFFGSGTQLSVL.

The rearrangement links TRBV5-1 to TRBJ1-4; perhaps TRBD1 as D (5 bases). Trimming took 2 bases from V and 5 from J, leaving 16 bases between them. Germline CDR1 is SGHRS and CDR2 is YFSETQ. The CDR3 has 16 amino acids. Here the CDR3 reads CASSLNAPRVNEKLFF. In DNA, the CDR3 is TGCGCCAGCAGCTTAAACGCCCCCAGGGTGAATGAAAAACTGTTTTTT.

The chain couples TRBV5-4 to TRBJ2-3; TRBD2 matches at 15 bases. Trimming at V came to 3 bases and at J to 1 base, leaving 6 bases not matched to a gene. CDR3 length: 18 residues. The V gene's germline CDR1 is SGHNT and CDR2 YYREEE (reference sequence). The CDR3 spells CASSSGLAGGQGTDTQYF. In nucleotides, the CDR3 is TGTGCCAGCAGCTCCGGACTAGCGGGGGGGCAAGGCACAGATACGCAGTATTTT. Full variable domain (missing parts from reference TRBV5-4 and TRBJ2-3): ETGVTQSPTHLIKTRGQQVTLRCSSQSGHNTVSWYQQALGQGPQFIFQYYREEENGRGNFPPRFSGLQFPNYSSELNVNALELDDSALYLCASSSGLAGGQGTDTQYFGPGTRLTVL.

The chain combines TRBV5-4 with TRBJ2-1, with 11 nucleotides matching TRBD2. V shed 6 bases and J 5 bases; nucleotides not matched to a gene: 10. CDR1 SGHNT and CDR2 YYREEE come from the germline V gene (reference sequence). This CDR3 contains 16 residues. The CDR3 here is CASNNVAGGRNNEQFF. In DNA form, the CDR3 reads TGTGCCAGCAATAATGTAGCGGGGGGGCGAAACAATGAGCAGTTCTTC.

J is TRBJ1-3 and V is TRBV4-1; D is uncertain. CDR3 length: 14 residues. The V end lost 8 bases, the J end lost 0 bases, and 11 bases lay between the germline ends. Germline CDR1 reads MGHRA; CDR2 reads YSYEKL. CDR3 residues: CASSKPFSGNTIYF. As DNA, the CDR3 is TGCGCCAGCTCAAAACCCTTCTCTGGAAACACCATATATTTT.

In the case of this clone: Other DNA sequences in the same sample also yield this CDR3. This sequence joins TRBV5-1 and TRBJ2-3; D might be TRBD1 (5 bases). The germline V gene encodes CDR1 SGHRS and CDR2 YFSETQ. The V and J ends lost 2 bases and 0 bases respectively, with 7 bases between them. The length of the CDR3 is 14 residues. CDR3 bases: TGCGCCAGCAGCTTTGGACAAAGCACAGATACGCAGTATTTT. It encodes CASSFGQSTDTQYF.

The V gene is TRBV19, the J gene TRBJ2-3; 9 bases are a match to TRBD2. Unmatched junction bases numbered 3, after V lost 3 bases and J lost 2 bases. CDR3 length: 15 amino acids. Germline V gives CDR1 LNHDA, CDR2 SQIVND (reference sequence). This chain's CDR3 is CASSIGGRATDTQYF. CDR3 bases: TGTGCCAGTAGTATCGGCGGGAGGGCCACAGATACGCAGTATTTT.

This chain joins TRBV6-6 and TRBJ2-7; a possible D gene is TRBD1 (6 bases). The CDR3 contains 14 residues. Germline V gene data show CDR1 as MNHNY and CDR2 as SVGAGI (reference sequence). V was shortened by 6 bases and J by 0 bases, with 12 bases between the two germline ends. The CDR3 reads CASRLGQNSYEQYF. The CDR3 DNA sequence: TGTGCCAGCAGACTCGGACAGAACTCCTACGAGCAGTACTTC.

The chain couples TRBV7-9 to TRBJ2-7; D unresolved. V gave up 0 bases and J gave up 2 bases, with 5 bases separating them. This CDR3 comprises 13 residues. The germline V gene has CDR1 SEHNR and CDR2 FQNEAQ (reference sequence). The CDR3 DNA is TGTGCCAGCAGCTTAGCGGTCACCTACGAGCAGTACTTC. Protein sequence: CASSLAVTYEQYF.

The chain employs TRBV10-3 and TRBJ2-5, with a possible D match to TRBD2 (5 bases). Germline CDR1 is ENHRY and CDR2 is SYGVKD. V lost 3 bases, J lost 5 bases, and 13 bases lay in between. The CDR3 spans 14 residues. In nucleotides, the CDR3 is TGTGCCATCAGTGATGTTTCGGGCGGGGAGACCCAGTACTTC. This sequence encodes CAISDVSGGETQYF.

V and J are TRBV5-1 and TRBJ2-3; D uncertain. CDR1 SGHRS and CDR2 YFSETQ come from the germline V gene. V was pared by 0 bases and J by 2 bases, with 7 bases between. This CDR3 spans 14 amino acids. CDR3 sequence (DNA): TGCGCCAGCAGCTTGGTAGGGAACACAGATACGCAGTATTTT. Translating it yields CASSLVGNTDTQYF.